These 10 T cell receptor beta chains came from one sample sequenced in a study of identical twins. MiXCR, run by TCRdb on the 5' RACE reads, gives a single entry per CDR3 protein. Of some 1,600,000 distinct CDR3 sequences listed, under 35% are singletons. The sample consisted of cord blood. These receptor sequences come from a newborn girl in good health.

The chain combines TRBV5-1 with TRBJ2-1; 9 bases map to TRBD2. The CDR3 length is 15 residues. Trimming removed 0 bases from V and 11 bases from J; junction bases left unmatched: 9. From germline, CDR1 is SGHRS and CDR2 YFSETQ. The DNA of the CDR3 is TGCGCCAGCAGCTTGGGCAGTGGGACTAGCTTTAAGCAGTTCTTC. The encoded protein is CASSLGSGTSFKQFF.

This clonotype came up a few times. The chain links TRBV18 to TRBJ1-6; 8 nucleotides match TRBD1. The V segment lost 5 bases and the J segment 7 bases; nucleotides outside the gene matches: 7. Germline CDR1 reads KGHSH; CDR2 reads LQKENI. There are 15 residues in the CDR3. The CDR3 sequence: CASSERTGTNSPLHF. DNA for the CDR3: TGTGCCAGCTCAGAACGGACAGGGACGAATTCACCCCTCCACTTT.

This clonotype was observed a handful of times. The rearrangement uses TRBV20-1 and TRBJ1-5; D not resolved. Per the germline V gene, CDR1 is DFQATT and CDR2 is SNEGSKA (reference sequence). The CDR3 extends over 14 amino acids. V lost 0 bases, J lost 1 base, and 7 bases lay in between. The CDR3 nucleotides read TGCAGTGCTAGAGATCCGTGGAGCAATCAGCCCCAGCATTTT. The encoded protein is CSARDPWSNQPQHF.

This clonotype was seen at least ten times. This sequence joins TRBV2 and TRBJ2-5, with D perhaps matching TRBD1 (5 bases). This CDR3 contains 12 residues. Germline V lookup: CDR1 SNHLY, CDR2 FYNNEI. Trimming left V 3 bases short and J 4 bases short, with 6 bases between. CDR3 amino acids: CASSDRAETQYF. The CDR3 region has the DNA TGTGCCAGCAGTGACAGGGCAGAGACCCAGTACTTC.

This clonotype came up a few times. Mismatch with germline at one junction end may stem from a read error. The CDR3 DNA is TGTGCCAGCACTGAAAGGGGCACTGAAGCTTTCTTT. Encoded protein: CASTERGTEAFF. This chain connects TRBV2 to TRBJ1-1; D possibly corresponds to TRBD1 (5 bases). Germline V gene lookup returns CDR1 SNHLY and CDR2 FYNNEI. The CDR3 runs to 12 residues.

This sequence joins TRBV29-1 and TRBJ2-1; 13 bases are shared with TRBD2. The CDR3 loop spans 19 amino acids. V dropped 1 base and J dropped 7; count of bases not matched to a gene: 16. Per the germline V gene, CDR1 is SQVTM and CDR2 is ANQGSEA. CDR3 region: CSVEVLRLAGGAVWNEQFF. The CDR3 nucleotides are TGCAGCGTTGAAGTCTTGAGACTAGCGGGAGGAGCCGTGTGGAATGAGCAGTTCTTC.

The rearrangement joins TRBV7-8 to TRBJ2-1, with 7 bases that match TRBD2. The CDR3 is made up of 15 amino acids. The germline V gene encodes CDR1 SGHVS and CDR2 FQNEAQ. J gave up 6 bases and V 1 base, and 6 bases lay outside the gene matches. The CDR3, as DNA: TGTGCCAGCAGCTTAGTACCTAGCGGTAGCAATGAGCAGTTCTTC. It codes for CASSLVPSGSNEQFF.

This chain connects TRBV5-1 to TRBJ2-3, with D possibly TRBD2 on 6 matching bases. The CDR3 sequence is 15 residues long. Germline-derived CDR1 and CDR2 are SGHRS and YFSETQ. V gave up 4 bases and J gave up 2 bases, with 14 bases separating them. CDR3 DNA: TGCGCCAGCAGCAACTCGGGACTCAACACAGATACGCAGTATTTT. This encodes CASSNSGLNTDTQYF.

In its sample, this clonotype was seen a few times. The rearrangement uses TRBV4-1 and TRBJ2-3; 12 bases fit TRBD2. Germline CDR1 reads MGHRA; CDR2 reads YSYEKL. The V and J ends lost 3 bases and 6 bases, in that order; junction bases with no gene match: 4. The CDR3 spans 15 residues. In DNA form, the CDR3 reads TGCGCCAGCAGCCATGGTACTAGCGGGAGGGATACGCAGTATTTT. It specifies CASSHGTSGRDTQYF.

The sample holds a few counts of this clonotype. The V and J genes are TRBV20-1 and TRBJ2-5, with D uncertain. There are 10 residues in the CDR3. V shed 1 base and J shed 7 bases, with 4 bases lying between them. The germline V gene has CDR1 DFQATT and CDR2 SNEGSKA (reference sequence). The CDR3 sequence is CSARAVTQYF. The CDR3 bases are TGCAGTGCTAGAGCGGTGACCCAGTACTTC.